This TCR beta chain was captured by sequencing in a study of blood T cell repertoires in COVID-19 (dated by TCRdb to 2018 to 2021). Some background on the complete study: Collaborator samples came from the United States, Italy and Spain and covered acute and convalescent phases of COVID-19. The repertoires were made available in a free public database intended to serve as a resource for research on the immune response to SARS-CoV-2. The prospective study material was composed of cDNA or gDNA derived from T cells, B-cell-depleted T cells, or PBMCs. Samples were obtained from the ongoing ImmuneRACE study (first 160 participants) and from 1,254 subjects provided by 6 global collaborators. Nearly every sample came with metadata listing a de-identified subject ID, COVID-19 status, age in years and sex. Subjects who had been exposed to COVID-19, were actively infected with it, or had recovered from it provided the deeply sampled blood TCRbeta repertoires that made up the dataset. Where available, HLA class I and class II types were obtained from metadata supplied by the sample provider rather than from assay-based typing. Here is what the overall study found, with its caveats: The amount of clinical and demographic metadata varied by source and participant and was provided uncurated.

The CDR1 and CDR2 encoded by the germline V gene are SGHNT and YENEEA. V and J are trimmed by 5 bases and 2 bases, and the gene matches miss 3 bases of the junction. From the cysteine up to the phenylalanine, the CDR3 has a length of 15 residues. Just the 45-base CDR3 DNA is kept, in frame starting at base 1. As to this clone: This clone's antigen is unknown. No base quality values were provided; no much bigger clone lies one nucleotide off.

The immunoSEQ Assay, a bias-controlled multiplex PCR, was used to amplify TCRbeta CDR3 regions from genomic DNA. In the original analysis: Within the assay, amplification of reference gene primers was used to estimate how many nucleated cells each sample contained. Sequence reads were collapsed and filtered to measure the absolute abundance of every unique TCRbeta CDR3 rearrangement. Productive Simpson clonality was computed per sample as the square root of Simpson's diversity index over productive rearrangements. TCRdb retrieved this table from immuneACCESS and kept in-frame rearrangements only. Not all clones are present; in checked studies, unresolved V genes account for under half, and no reason is known for the remainder. The DNA was the basis for D and trimming; V, J and clone size are from that table. Recorded for this sample are fewer than 20,000 clones; roughly 89% of them occurred a single time. Over 8.5% of the sample is in the top ten clones.

The collaborating institutions used their own protocols to collect whole blood in K2EDTA tubes. For TCRbeta analysis, collaborators shipped samples as frozen whole blood, isolated PBMCs, or DNA extracted from either of those sample types. Sequencing input: peripheral blood. In this chain, TRBV11-3 is recombined with TRBJ2-2; 9 bases in the junction line up with TRBD1. The TCR was taken from a human donor in a cohort sampled during active COVID-19. The CDR3 protein sequence reads: CASSPGQGNTGELFF. The nucleotides read TGTGCCAGCAGCCCGGGACAGGGTAACACCGGGGAGCTGTTTTTT.